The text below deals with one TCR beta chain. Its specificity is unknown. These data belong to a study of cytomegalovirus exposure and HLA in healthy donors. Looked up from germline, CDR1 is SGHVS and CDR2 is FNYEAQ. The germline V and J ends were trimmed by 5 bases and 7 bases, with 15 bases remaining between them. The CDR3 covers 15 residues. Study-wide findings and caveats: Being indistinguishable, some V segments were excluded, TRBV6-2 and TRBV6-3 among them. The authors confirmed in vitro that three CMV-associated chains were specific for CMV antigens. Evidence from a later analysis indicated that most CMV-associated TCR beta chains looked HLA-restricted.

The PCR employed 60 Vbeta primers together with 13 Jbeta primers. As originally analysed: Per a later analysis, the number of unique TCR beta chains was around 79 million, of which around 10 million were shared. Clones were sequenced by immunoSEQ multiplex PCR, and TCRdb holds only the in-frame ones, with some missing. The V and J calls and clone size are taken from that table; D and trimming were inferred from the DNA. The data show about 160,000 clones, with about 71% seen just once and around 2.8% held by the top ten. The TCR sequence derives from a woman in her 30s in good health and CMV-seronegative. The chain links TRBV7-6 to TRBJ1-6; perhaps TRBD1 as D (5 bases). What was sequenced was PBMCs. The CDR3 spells CASSAGQGSNSPLHF. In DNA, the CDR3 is TGTGCCAGCAGCGCCGGGCAGGGCTCCAATTCACCCCTCCACTTT.